What follows are 27 T cell receptor beta chains derived from one specimen sequenced in a study of blood T cell repertoires in COVID-19. Using immunoSEQ multiplex PCR, the repertoire was profiled, and TCRdb retains in-frame clones only, with some absent. The sample records around 95,000 clones, approximately 80% being singletons. Sequenced material: peripheral blood. The receptors stem from a man aged 50-59 years with active or convalescent COVID-19.

The chain has TRBV6-5 and TRBJ1-4; TRBD1 aligns across 8 bases. CDR1 is MNHEY and CDR2 is SVGAGI in the germline V gene. The CDR3 is 15 residues long. Unmatched junction bases numbered 6, after V lost 9 bases and J lost 0 bases. The CDR3 DNA follows: TGTGCCAGTGGACAGGGTTCCTCAACTAATGAAAAACTGTTTTTT. Protein product: CASGQGSSTNEKLFF.

The chain links TRBV30 to TRBJ1-1; TRBD1 matches at 10 bases. Per the germline V gene, CDR1 is GTSNPN and CDR2 is SVGIG (reference sequence). J was trimmed by 5 bases and V by 3 bases; bases with no gene match: 3. The CDR3 totals 13 residues. CDR3 nucleotides: TGTGCCTGGAGGGGACAGGGGTTTACTGAAGCTTTCTTT. This encodes CAWRGQGFTEAFF.

Comments on this clone: Its ends do not fully match the called genes, so a read error is possible. The chain joins TRBV7-7 to TRBJ2-1; a possible D gene is TRBD2 (7 bases). Germline V gene lookup returns CDR1 SSHAT and CDR2 FNYEAQ (reference sequence). CDR3 length equals 13 residues. The CDR3 DNA reads TGTGCTAGCAGCCAAGGGGGGGCGGATGAGCAGTTCTTC. This codes for CASSQGGADEQFF.

J is TRBJ1-1 and V is TRBV5-1; TRBD1 matches at 7 bases. The CDR3 totals 15 residues. Germline-derived CDR1 and CDR2 are SGHRS and YFSETQ. V was clipped by 1 base and J by 1 base; unmatched bases: 4. Written as DNA, the CDR3 is TGCGCCAGCAGCTTGCTAACAGGGGCGAACACTGAAGCTTTCTTT. Its protein product is CASSLLTGANTEAFF.

This clone was found a few times. The chain links TRBV6-1 to TRBJ2-3, with 15 positions matching TRBD2. The V segment lost 3 bases and the J segment 6 bases; nucleotides outside the gene matches: 10. CDR1 and CDR2 from the germline V gene are MNHNS and SASEGT. This CDR3 is built from 18 residues. The CDR3 region has the DNA TGTGCCAGCAGTGATGGGTGGGGACTAGCGGGAGGAGGTGATACGCAGTATTTT. Translated, it gives CASSDGWGLAGGGDTQYF.

This clone came up once. V is TRBV18 and J is TRBJ2-3; 10 bases match TRBD1. Germline V gene lookup returns CDR1 KGHSH and CDR2 LQKENI. This CDR3 is 17 amino acids long. Unmatched junction bases numbered 9, after V lost 2 bases and J lost 4 bases. The CDR3 spells CASSPNGGQGSPDTQYF. CDR3 in DNA: TGTGCCAGCTCACCAAACGGGGGACAGGGGTCCCCAGATACGCAGTATTTT. Looking up the rest from reference TRBV18 and TRBJ2-3 gives the full variable domain: NAGVMQNPRHLVRRRGQEARLRCSPMKGHSHVYWYRQLPEEGLKFMVYLQKENIIDESGMPKERFSAEFPKEGPSILRIQQVVRGDSAAYFCASSPNGGQGSPDTQYFGPGTRLTVL.

The chain recombines TRBV2 with TRBJ2-5, with TRBD2 matching 11 bases. Germline assignment: CDR1 SNHLY and CDR2 FYNNEI. The CDR3 spans 14 residues. J gave up 5 bases and V 8 bases, and 7 bases lay outside the gene matches. In DNA form, the CDR3 reads TGTGCCAGCGTTCTAGCGGGAGGACGGGAGACCCAGTACTTC. Protein sequence: CASVLAGGRETQYF.

The chain links TRBV27 to TRBJ2-3; 15 positions agree with TRBD2. With 8 bases clipped from V and 4 bases from J, the junction kept 4 bases outside the gene matches. The CDR3 runs to 15 residues. Looked up from germline, CDR1 is MNHEY and CDR2 is SMNVEV (reference sequence). CDR3 protein: CASGLAGGGADTQYF. The CDR3 region has the DNA TGTGCCAGCGGACTAGCGGGAGGGGGTGCAGATACGCAGTATTTT.

The chain is built from TRBV30 and TRBJ2-7; perhaps TRBD1 as D (5 bases). The CDR3 consists of 12 residues. V was pared by 7 bases and J by 1 base, with 11 bases between. The germline CDR1 and CDR2 sequences are GTSNPN and SVGIG (reference sequence). The CDR3, as DNA: TGTGCCTCCCAAGGGGATTCCTACGAGCAGTACTTC. Translating it yields CASQGDSYEQYF.

The V and J genes are TRBV10-2 and TRBJ2-3; 10 bases align to TRBD2. Germline CDR1 reads WSHSY; CDR2 reads SAAADI. CDR3 length: 15 residues. The trim removed 5 bases at V and 2 bases at J, leaving 4 bases unmatched. The CDR3 region has the DNA TGCGCCAGCAGTCAGACTAGCGGGTACACAGATACGCAGTATTTT. It yields the protein CASSQTSGYTDTQYF.

This chain links TRBV6-6 with TRBJ2-7; D is unclear. The V gene lost 0 bases and the J gene lost 1 base, with 7 bases spanning the gap. Germline CDR1 MNHNY, CDR2 SVGAGI (reference sequence). This CDR3 is 14 amino acids long. The CDR3 nucleotides are TGTGCCAGCAGTTACTCGTACGGGTCCTACGAGCAGTACTTC. Translating it yields CASSYSYGSYEQYF.

CDR3: CASSEAGMGNQPQHF. For the CDR3, the DNA is TGTGCCAGCAGTGAAGCCGGGATGGGCAATCAGCCCCAGCATTTT. The chain has TRBV25-1 and TRBJ1-5, with D uncertain. This CDR3 has 15 residues. The V gene's germline CDR1 is MGHDK and CDR2 SYGVNS. V was trimmed by 2 bases and J by 2 bases, leaving 10 bases between them.

The chain carries TRBV30 and TRBJ1-5; 10 bases fit TRBD1. V lost 5 bases to trimming and J lost 4 bases; unmatched junction nucleotides: 11. In germline, CDR1 is GTSNPN, CDR2 SVGIG (reference sequence). The CDR3 length is 16 residues. The CDR3 region is CAWGGFGTGENQPQHF. CDR3 nucleotide sequence: TGTGCCTGGGGAGGGTTCGGGACAGGGGAAAATCAGCCCCAGCATTTT.

This clone was counted between two and nine times. The chain combines TRBV19 with TRBJ1-2, with 7 positions matching TRBD1. The V gene's germline CDR1 is LNHDA and CDR2 SQIVND (reference sequence). This CDR3 is built from 12 residues. V gave up 6 bases and J gave up 4 bases; unmatched junction bases: 2. The CDR3 reads CASSRGTYGYTF. The DNA for the CDR3 is TGTGCCAGTAGCAGGGGGACCTATGGCTACACCTTC.

This clone was found once. The V call is TRBV30, the J call TRBJ2-7; weak D call: TRBD2 (6 bases). The CDR3 length is 13 residues. Germline CDR1 is GTSNPN and CDR2 is SVGIG (reference sequence). Deletions cut 0 bases from V and 4 bases from J, with 10 bases between. CDR3 nucleotide sequence: TGTGCCTGGAGTGTACAGGAGGGTTACGAGCAGTACTTC. It translates to CAWSVQEGYEQYF.

V gene TRBV6-6 combines with J gene TRBJ1-1; no definite D call. The germline gives CDR1 MNHNY, CDR2 SVGAGI (reference sequence). V shed 0 bases and J shed 10 bases, with 15 bases lying between them. The CDR3 covers 14 residues. The CDR3 loop is CASSYSEAGLSAFF. The CDR3 DNA reads TGTGCCAGCAGTTACTCAGAGGCCGGATTATCAGCTTTCTTT.

The V gene is TRBV7-9, the J gene TRBJ1-4; TRBD1 matches at 9 bases. The CDR3 consists of 14 residues. CDR1 and CDR2 from the germline V gene are SEHNR and FQNEAQ (reference sequence). Unmatched junction bases numbered 6, after V lost 5 bases and J lost 8 bases. CDR3 loop: CASSQTGGREKLFF. The DNA of the CDR3 is TGTGCCAGCAGCCAGACAGGGGGACGAGAAAAACTGTTTTTT. Full variable domain (outside the CDR3, taken from reference TRBV7-9 and TRBJ1-4): DTGVSQNPRHKITKRGQNVTFRCDPISEHNRLYWYRQTLGQGPEFLTYFQNEAQLEKSRLLSDRFSAERPKGSFSTLEIQRTEQGDSAMYLCASSQTGGREKLFFGSGTQLSVL.

The CDR3, as DNA: TGTGCCAGCAGCTTACAAACAGGGGCGAGGAACACCGGGGAGCTGTTTTTT. Its translation: CASSLQTGARNTGELFF. This sequence joins TRBV7-8 and TRBJ2-2, with 7 bases that match TRBD1. The CDR3 consists of 17 residues. Germline CDR1 is SGHVS and CDR2 is FQNEAQ. Germline trimming cut 2 bases from V and 1 base from J; bases unmatched to any gene: 7.

The rearrangement joins TRBV10-3 to TRBJ1-5; D not certain. The CDR3 sequence is 15 residues long. Looked up from germline, CDR1 is ENHRY and CDR2 is SYGVKD. With 0 bases removed from V and 4 bases from J, the gap between germline ends came to 10 bases. The CDR3 DNA sequence: TGTGCCATCAGTGAGTCCCCACTGTCGAATCAGCCCCAGCATTTT. Residues: CAISESPLSNQPQHF.

This clone was counted only a few times. V usage is TRBV9 and J usage is TRBJ2-7, with a possible D match to TRBD1 (6 bases). Per germline, CDR1 SGDLS and CDR2 YYNGEE. This CDR3 region has 15 residues. V lost 5 bases and J lost 0, with 15 bases in between. The CDR3 sequence: CASSLRDTHSYEQYF. CDR3 nucleotide sequence: TGTGCCAGCAGTCTCCGGGACACCCACTCCTACGAGCAGTACTTC.

The chain joins TRBV6-5 to TRBJ1-1; D gene unclear. V lost 10 bases and J lost 1, with 10 bases in between. This CDR3 is 12 amino acids long. Germline CDR1 and CDR2: MNHEY and SVGAGI. Written as DNA, the CDR3 is TGTGCCACTAGGCTAACGAACACTGAAGCTTTCTTT. Translating gives CATRLTNTEAFF.

The chain joins TRBV11-3 to TRBJ2-3; possibly TRBD2 for D (6 bases). The CDR3 has 15 residues. V was pared by 8 bases and J by 2 bases, with 17 bases between. Per the germline V gene, CDR1 is SGHNT and CDR2 is YENEEA. As DNA, the CDR3 is TGTGCCAGCGCTGCCGGGACTCCAGCCACAGATACGCAGTATTTT. Its translation is CASAAGTPATDTQYF.

The rearrangement joins TRBV3-1 (or the pseudogene TRBV3-2) to TRBJ2-5, with D tentatively TRBD1 (5 bases). V lost 1 base to trimming and J lost 1 base, with 7 bases between them. CDR1 and CDR2 (germline): LGHDT, YNNKEL (reference sequence). The CDR3 is 14 amino acids. The CDR3 DNA is TGTGCCAGCAGCCAAGGGGGCATCCAAGAGACCCAGTACTTC. Encoded protein: CASSQGGIQETQYF.

The chain uses TRBV7-9 and TRBJ2-1; 11 bases agree with TRBD1. Trimming removed 4 bases from V and 5 bases from J; junction bases left unmatched: 4. The CDR3 has 15 residues. Germline CDR1 is SEHNR and CDR2 is FQNEAQ (reference sequence). DNA for the CDR3: TGTGCCAGCAGCTGGACAGGGGGCCTCCACAATGAGCAGTTCTTC. Amino acid sequence: CASSWTGGLHNEQFF.

The genes are TRBV24-1 and TRBJ2-7; a weak D match, TRBD2 (5 bases). The V end lost 4 bases, the J end lost 3 bases, and 12 bases lay between the germline ends. The CDR3 loop spans 14 amino acids. In germline, CDR1 is KGHDR, CDR2 SFDVKD. CDR3 region: CATSDPKGGYEQYF. In nucleotides, the CDR3 is TGTGCCACCAGTGACCCGAAAGGAGGCTACGAGCAGTACTTC.

The rearrangement links TRBV3-1 (or the pseudogene TRBV3-2) to TRBJ1-3; TRBD1 is a possible D gene (5 bases). There are 15 residues in the CDR3. V shed 1 base and J shed 0 bases, with 7 bases lying between them. Germline values: CDR1 LGHDT, CDR2 YNNKEL (reference sequence). The CDR3 nucleotides are TGTGCCAGCAGCCAAGCACAGGTCTCTGGAAACACCATATATTTT. Translating gives CASSQAQVSGNTIYF.

Written as DNA, the CDR3 is TGTGCCAGCAGTGACGCGGGGCACGGGTCCAATGAAGCTTTCTTT. This codes for CASSDAGHGSNEAFF. The rearrangement joins TRBV6-1 to TRBJ1-1; D possibly corresponds to TRBD1 (5 bases). The CDR3 runs 15 residues. CDR1 is MNHNS, CDR2 SASEGT, per germline. The ends were cut back, 3 bases at V and 7 bases at J, with 18 bases in the middle.